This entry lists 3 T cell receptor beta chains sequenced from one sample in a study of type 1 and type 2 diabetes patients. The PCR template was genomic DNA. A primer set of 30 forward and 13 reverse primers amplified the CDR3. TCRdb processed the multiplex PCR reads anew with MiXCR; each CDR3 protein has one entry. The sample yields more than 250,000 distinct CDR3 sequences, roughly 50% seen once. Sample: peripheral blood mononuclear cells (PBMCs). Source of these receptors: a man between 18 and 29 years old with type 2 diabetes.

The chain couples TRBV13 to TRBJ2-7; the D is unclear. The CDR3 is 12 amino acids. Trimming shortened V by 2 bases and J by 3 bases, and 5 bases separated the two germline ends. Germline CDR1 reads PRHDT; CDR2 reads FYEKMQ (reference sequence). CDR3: CASSLFVYEQYF. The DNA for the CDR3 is TGTGCCAGCAGCTTATTTGTCTACGAGCAGTACTTC.

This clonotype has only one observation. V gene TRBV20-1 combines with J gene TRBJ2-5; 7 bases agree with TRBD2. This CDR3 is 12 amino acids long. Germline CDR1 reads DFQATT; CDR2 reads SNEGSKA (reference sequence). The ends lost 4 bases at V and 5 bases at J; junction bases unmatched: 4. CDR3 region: CSAIDGGETQYF. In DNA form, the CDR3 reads TGCAGTGCTATCGACGGGGGGGAGACCCAGTACTTC.

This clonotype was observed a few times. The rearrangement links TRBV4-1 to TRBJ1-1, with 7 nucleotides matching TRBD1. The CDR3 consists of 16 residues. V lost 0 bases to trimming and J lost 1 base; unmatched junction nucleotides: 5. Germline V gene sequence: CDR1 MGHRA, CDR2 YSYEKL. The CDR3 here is CASSQEPHRGNTEAFF. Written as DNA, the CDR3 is TGCGCCAGCAGCCAAGAACCCCACAGGGGGAACACTGAAGCTTTCTTT.